This record looks at one T cell receptor (beta chain) sequence and its context. This entry is derived from a study of blood T cell repertoires in COVID-19. Sequencing used immunoSEQ multiplex PCR; TCRdb keeps in-frame clones, though not all of them. The data show 45,000 or so clones, with approximately 80% seen just once and over 15% held by the top ten. Per the germline V gene, CDR1 is LNHDA and CDR2 is SQIVND (reference sequence). The CDR3 has 17 amino acids. V was clipped by 5 bases and J by 4 bases, with 20 bases between them. This sequence originates from a man in his sixties or seventies with acute or convalescent COVID-19. Sequencing used peripheral blood. The chain joins TRBV19 to TRBJ1-4, with D maybe TRBD1 (5 bases). CDR3 sequence reads: CASSEFLGGEVNEKLFF. The CDR3 bases are TGTGCCAGTAGTGAGTTTTTAGGAGGGGAGGTTAATGAAAAACTGTTTTTT.